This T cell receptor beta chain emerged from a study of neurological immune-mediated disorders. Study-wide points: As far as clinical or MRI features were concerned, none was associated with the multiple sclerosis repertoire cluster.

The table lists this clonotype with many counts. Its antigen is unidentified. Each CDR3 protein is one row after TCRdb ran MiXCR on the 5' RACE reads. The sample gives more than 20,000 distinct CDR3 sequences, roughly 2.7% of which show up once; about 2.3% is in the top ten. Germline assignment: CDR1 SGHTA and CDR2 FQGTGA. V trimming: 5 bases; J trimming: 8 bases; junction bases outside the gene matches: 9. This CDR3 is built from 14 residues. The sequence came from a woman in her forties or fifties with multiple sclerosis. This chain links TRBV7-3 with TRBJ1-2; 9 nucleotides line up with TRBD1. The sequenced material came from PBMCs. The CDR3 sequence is CASSPGQGPEGYTF. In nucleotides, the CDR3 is TGTGCCAGCAGCCCCGGACAGGGGCCTGAGGGCTACACCTTC.